This T cell receptor (beta chain) came from a study of cytomegalovirus exposure and HLA in healthy donors. Findings and limits, study-wide: In a later analysis, DRB1 alleles had the most associated TCRs; HLA-C alleles the fewest. The study recorded 150 to 200 TCR beta chains that were cytomegalovirus-associated.

On this clone itself: Its antigen is not identified.

Primers: 60 Vbeta forward and 13 Jbeta reverse. This table comes from immunoSEQ multiplex PCR, and its TCRdb copy is limited to in-frame clones, with some not included. This sample contains roughly 54,000 clones. Germline V gene data show CDR1 as LGHNA and CDR2 as YNFKEQ. The CDR3 loop spans 17 amino acids. V was cut by 0 bases and J by 3 bases, with 12 bases left in between. The rearrangement links TRBV4-2 to TRBJ2-6; D is uncertain. The sample taken for sequencing was PBMCs. The receptor was isolated from a woman aged 25 to 39 in good health and CMV-seropositive. In nucleotides, the CDR3 is TGTGCCAGCAGCCAAGATCTGGGCAATGGTGGGGCCAACGTCCTGACTTTC. It is translated as CASSQDLGNGGANVLTF.